The 30 T cell receptor beta chains below were found in one sample sequenced in a study of beta chain features in type 1 diabetes. Study-wide findings and caveats: Type 1 diabetes patients had moderately but significantly shorter TCRB CDR3s in all four CD4+ subsets.

No antigen has been identified for these receptors. Sequencing targeted expressed TCRB transcripts, as all isolated RNA had been reverse transcribed. Generated by immunoSEQ multiplex PCR, the TCRdb table keeps only in-frame clones and is missing some. The sample comprises a few hundred thousand clones, around an eighth of which are singletons, and around 0.016% rests with the top ten. The sequencing input was naive CD4+ T cells from blood. These receptors all come from a woman aged 18-29 years with type 1 diabetes.

The table lists this clone with a few counts. The genes are TRBV9 and TRBJ2-1; 10 positions match TRBD2. The V gene's germline CDR1 is SGDLS and CDR2 YYNGEE. The CDR3 sequence is 14 residues long. V dropped 0 bases and J dropped 7; count of bases not matched to a gene: 1. As DNA, the CDR3 is TGTGCCAGCAGCGTAGCGGGACTAGCGAATGAGCAGTTCTTC. Translation gives CASSVAGLANEQFF.

This clone was seen only a few times. V is TRBV5-1 and J is TRBJ1-5; 9 bases agree with TRBD1. V was clipped by 4 bases and J by 3 bases; unmatched bases: 5. CDR1 and CDR2 (germline): SGHRS, YFSETQ. This CDR3 is 15 amino acids long. DNA for the CDR3: TGCGCCAGCAGCCCGGGACAGGGTGCCAATCAGCCCCAGCATTTT. It codes for CASSPGQGANQPQHF.

This clone came up a few times. The gene calls are TRBV11-3 and TRBJ2-1; the match to TRBD2 covers 12 bases. Germline V lookup: CDR1 SGHNT, CDR2 YENEEA. With 5 bases clipped from V and 10 bases from J, the junction kept 6 bases outside the gene matches. This CDR3 is built from 14 residues. The CDR3: CASSRLAGAGEQFF. CDR3 bases: TGTGCCAGCAGCCGACTAGCGGGAGCGGGCGAGCAGTTCTTC.

V is TRBV11-3 and J is TRBJ2-1; 8 positions match TRBD2. V trimming: 2 bases; J trimming: 0 bases; junction bases outside the gene matches: 0. The CDR3 runs 15 residues. CDR1 is SGHNT, CDR2 YENEEA, per germline. Here the CDR3 DNA reads TGTGCCAGCAGCTTAAGCGGGAGCTCCTACAATGAGCAGTTCTTC. The encoded protein is CASSLSGSSYNEQFF.

This chain connects TRBV28 to TRBJ2-7, with 7 bases identical to TRBD2. V shed 6 bases and J 6 bases; nucleotides not matched to a gene: 8. CDR1 MDHEN and CDR2 SYDVKM come from the germline V gene. This CDR3 comprises 13 residues. In nucleotides, the CDR3 is TGTGCCAGCAGCCCCGGGGGGAGAGGCGAGCAGTACTTC. It encodes CASSPGGRGEQYF.

The chain recombines TRBV30 with TRBJ1-4, with no clear D. This CDR3 spans 13 amino acids. The germline V gene has CDR1 GTSNPN and CDR2 SVGIG (reference sequence). V lost 0 bases and J 7 bases, leaving 9 bases between the germline ends. The CDR3 sequence is CAWSVNVGEKLFF. The CDR3 nucleotides are TGTGCCTGGAGTGTAAATGTCGGTGAAAAACTGTTTTTT.

This clone came up a few times. The genes are TRBV5-1 and TRBJ2-1, with 9 bases identical to TRBD2. Germline-derived CDR1 and CDR2 are SGHRS and YFSETQ. Trimming took 5 bases from V and 6 from J; bases not matched to a gene: 12. The CDR3 length is 16 residues. In nucleotides, the CDR3 is TGCGCCAGCAGTTGGGGGACTAGCTCTTTATTCAATGAGCAGTTCTTC. This gives the protein CASSWGTSSLFNEQFF.

The rearrangement uses TRBV7-9 and TRBJ2-5; D is unclear. The CDR3 is made up of 12 amino acids. Looked up from germline, CDR1 is SEHNR and CDR2 is FQNEAQ (reference sequence). Trimming shortened V by 4 bases and J by 5 bases, and 8 bases separated the two germline ends. CDR3 DNA: TGTGCCAGCAGCTCCCCCGGGGAGACCCAGTACTTC. Its protein product is CASSSPGETQYF. Full variable domain (remainder filled in from reference TRBV7-9 and TRBJ2-5): DTGVSQNPRHKITKRGQNVTFRCDPISEHNRLYWYRQTLGQGPEFLTYFQNEAQLEKSRLLSDRFSAERPKGSFSTLEIQRTEQGDSAMYLCASSSPGETQYFGPGTRLLVL.

This chain joins TRBV18 and TRBJ2-2, with unresolved D. This CDR3 spans 12 amino acids. The germline V and J ends were trimmed by 3 bases and 6 bases, with 5 bases remaining between them. Germline CDR1 and CDR2: KGHSH and LQKENI. The CDR3 DNA follows: TGTGCCAGCTCACCTATCGCCGGGGAGCTGTTTTTT. Translating it yields CASSPIAGELFF.

This clone has a handful of counts. The V and J genes are TRBV19 and TRBJ1-5; 7 nucleotides align to TRBD1. The trim removed 4 bases at V and 2 bases at J, leaving 8 bases unmatched. Germline V gene sequence: CDR1 LNHDA, CDR2 SQIVND (reference sequence). The CDR3 spans 16 residues. For the CDR3, the DNA is TGTGCCAGTAGTAGACAGGGTATCGGGGGCAATCAGCCCCAGCATTTT. Its protein is CASSRQGIGGNQPQHF.

This clone was recorded a few times. The V gene is TRBV5-1, the J gene TRBJ2-1; the D is unclear. The germline gives CDR1 SGHRS, CDR2 YFSETQ. This CDR3 is built from 12 residues. Between the trimmed V and J ends, which lost 1 base and 5 bases, there was a span of 4 bases. CDR3 sequence: CASSLSDNEQFF. The CDR3 region has the DNA TGCGCCAGCAGCTTGTCGGACAATGAGCAGTTCTTC.

The CDR3 bases are TGTGCCAGCAGCTTCCTAACTGGGGCCAACGTCCTGACTTTC. Protein sequence: CASSFLTGANVLTF. The chain has TRBV7-2 and TRBJ2-6; D call uncertain. V lost 3 bases to trimming and J lost 2 bases, with 5 bases between them. The V gene's germline CDR1 is SGHTA and CDR2 FQGNSA. The length of the CDR3 is 14 residues. Full variable domain (remainder filled in from reference TRBV7-2 and TRBJ2-6): GAGVSQSPSNKVTEKGKDVELRCDPISGHTALYWYRQSLGQGLEFLIYFQGNSAPDKSGLPSDRFSAERTGGSVSTLTIQRTQQEDSAVYLCASSFLTGANVLTFGAGSRLTVL.

V is TRBV7-2 and J is TRBJ2-4; D unclear. With 5 bases removed from V and 0 bases from J, the gap between germline ends came to 17 bases. The CDR3 loop spans 17 amino acids. Germline CDR1 and CDR2: SGHTA and FQGNSA. This CDR3 is CASSRPNSFLAKNIQYF. The CDR3 nucleotides read TGTGCCAGCAGCCGTCCTAACAGCTTTCTAGCCAAAAACATTCAGTACTTC.

V and J are TRBV28 and TRBJ2-7; maybe TRBD2 (6 bases). Germline values: CDR1 MDHEN, CDR2 SYDVKM. The CDR3 covers 11 residues. V was cut by 6 bases and J by 6 bases, with 9 bases left in between. CDR3: CASRVSGEQYF. CDR3 DNA sequence: TGTGCCAGCAGAGTTAGCGGCGAGCAGTACTTC.

In this sample, this clone turned up a few times. This sample includes further DNA sequences coding for the same CDR3. The chain carries TRBV7-2 and TRBJ2-5, with 7 bases aligning to TRBD1. The germline CDR1 and CDR2 sequences are SGHTA and FQGNSA. V lost 5 bases to trimming and J lost 2 bases; unmatched junction nucleotides: 2. The CDR3 runs 13 residues. The CDR3 DNA follows: TGTGCCAGCAGCAGGGGACAGCAAGAGACCCAGTACTTC. It translates to CASSRGQQETQYF.

This clone was found a few times. The chain employs TRBV10-3 and TRBJ2-6; TRBD1 matches at 11 bases. V shed 4 bases, J shed 0 bases, and the junction held 5 bases outside the gene matches. In germline, CDR1 is ENHRY, CDR2 SYGVKD. The CDR3 has 18 amino acids. The CDR3 spells CAISAGQGAFSGANVLTF. DNA of the CDR3: TGTGCCATCAGTGCTGGACAGGGGGCCTTCTCTGGGGCCAACGTCCTGACTTTC.

This clone has only a few counts. The J gene is TRBJ2-7, the V gene TRBV29-1; 8 bases map to TRBD1. V dropped 6 bases and J dropped 3; count of bases not matched to a gene: 4. Germline V CDR1 and CDR2: SQVTM, ANQGSEA. There are 12 residues in the CDR3. CDR3 protein: CSVATGGYEQYV. In DNA form, the CDR3 reads TGCAGCGTCGCTACAGGGGGCTACGAGCAGTACGTC.

The chain has TRBV27 and TRBJ2-6; 10 nucleotides match TRBD1. The germline V gene has CDR1 MNHEY and CDR2 SMNVEV (reference sequence). This CDR3 has 16 residues. Germline trimming cut 5 bases from V and 4 bases from J; bases unmatched to any gene: 5. The CDR3 sequence: CASSPTGGAGANVLTF. The CDR3 bases are TGTGCCAGCAGTCCGACAGGGGGCGCCGGGGCCAACGTCCTGACTTTC.

This clone was detected a few times. This chain connects TRBV28 to TRBJ2-7; no clear D. The germline CDR1 and CDR2 sequences are MDHEN and SYDVKM. The CDR3 runs to 13 residues. V lost 8 bases and J lost 6, with 17 bases in between. The CDR3 loop reads CASGGSVPSEQYF. The CDR3 DNA sequence: TGTGCCAGCGGTGGCAGCGTCCCCAGCGAGCAGTACTTC.

The genes are TRBV9 and TRBJ2-1; D is ambiguous. CDR1 is SGDLS and CDR2 is YYNGEE in the germline V gene. The V gene lost 2 bases and the J gene lost 1 base, with 10 bases spanning the gap. The CDR3 has 15 residues. The CDR3 spells CASSVEERSYNEQFF. The CDR3 nucleotides are TGTGCCAGCAGCGTTGAGGAGCGTTCCTACAATGAGCAGTTCTTC. The whole variable domain, filled in from reference TRBV9 and TRBJ2-1, reads DSGVTQTPKHLITATGQRVTLRCSPRSGDLSVYWYQQSLDQGLQFLIQYYNGEERAKGNILERFSAQQFPDLHSELNLSSLELGDSALYFCASSVEERSYNEQFFGPGTRLTVL.

This clone was detected only a few times. V and J are TRBV2 and TRBJ2-1; TRBD2 agrees at 9 bases. The CDR3 length is 16 residues. Germline CDR1 is SNHLY and CDR2 is FYNNEI. The V segment lost 2 bases and the J segment 7 bases; nucleotides outside the gene matches: 9. CDR3 protein: CASSEWGGGGGNEQFF. The CDR3 DNA sequence: TGTGCCAGCAGTGAATGGGGAGGCGGGGGGGGAAATGAGCAGTTCTTC.

This chain joins TRBV29-1 and TRBJ2-1, with 9 bases aligning to TRBD2. The CDR3 has 14 residues. V lost 7 bases, J lost 9 bases, and 13 bases stayed unmatched. The germline gives CDR1 SQVTM, CDR2 ANQGSEA. The CDR3 protein is CSARPRLTSGEQFF. CDR3 coding DNA: TGCAGCGCCCGCCCCCGTTTGACTAGCGGTGAGCAGTTCTTC.

The J gene is TRBJ2-5, the V gene TRBV5-1; 9 nucleotides line up with TRBD1. Germline lookup yields CDR1 SGHRS and CDR2 YFSETQ. Trimming at V came to 4 bases and at J to 5 bases, leaving 6 bases not matched to a gene. CDR3 length equals 14 residues. The CDR3 coding sequence is TGCGCCAGCAGCGCGGGACAGGGAGGGGAGACCCAGTACTTC. It is translated as CASSAGQGGETQYF.

The J gene is TRBJ2-7, the V gene TRBV27; TRBD2 agrees at 7 bases. Trimming removed 2 bases from V and 5 bases from J; junction bases left unmatched: 6. The CDR3 sequence is 14 residues long. Germline CDR1 MNHEY, CDR2 SMNVEV (reference sequence). CDR3 region: CASSLRGRAHEQYV. The CDR3 nucleotides read TGTGCCAGCAGTTTACGGGGGAGGGCCCACGAGCAGTACGTC.

The J gene is TRBJ2-5, the V gene TRBV2; 8 bases align to TRBD1. Trimming took 6 bases from V and 0 from J; bases not matched to a gene: 6. The CDR3 contains 15 residues. Germline-derived CDR1 and CDR2 are SNHLY and FYNNEI. The CDR3 loop reads CASRQDRGNQETQYF. CDR3 nucleotides: TGTGCCAGCAGGCAAGACAGGGGAAACCAAGAGACCCAGTACTTC.

The chain links TRBV5-6 to TRBJ2-7, with D possibly matching TRBD1 (6 bases). Per germline, CDR1 SGHDT and CDR2 YYEEEE. This CDR3 is built from 19 residues. V was pared by 4 bases and J by 3 bases, with 29 bases between. The CDR3 sequence is CASSPRWAAGEPHYYEQYF. The CDR3 DNA sequence: TGTGCCAGCAGCCCACGGTGGGCAGCAGGGGAACCCCACTACTACGAGCAGTACTTC.

CDR3 sequence (DNA): TGTGCCAGCAGCGTTAATAGGGGTACTGAAGCTTTCTTT. Its protein product is CASSVNRGTEAFF. The chain carries TRBV9 and TRBJ1-1; D might be TRBD1 (5 bases). Trimming took off 2 bases at V and 5 bases at J, with 10 bases between the two ends. CDR1 is SGDLS and CDR2 is YYNGEE in the germline V gene. The CDR3 loop spans 13 amino acids.

DNA of the CDR3: TGTGCCAGCAGGGGGACTAGCGGGAGTGCCAACGAGCAGTACGTC. This codes for CASRGTSGSANEQYV. This sequence joins TRBV9 and TRBJ2-7; the match to TRBD2 covers 14 bases. V was clipped by 5 bases and J by 5 bases; unmatched bases: 6. CDR3 length equals 15 residues. The V gene's germline CDR1 is SGDLS and CDR2 YYNGEE.

This clone was detected a few times. Distinct nucleotide sequences in the sample also encode this CDR3. This chain links TRBV2 with TRBJ2-1; no definite D call. The V end was cut by 7 bases, the J end by 2 bases, with 3 bases between. The CDR3 covers 11 residues. The germline V gene encodes CDR1 SNHLY and CDR2 FYNNEI. The CDR3 nucleotides read TGTGCCAGCACTGCCTACAATGAGCAGTTCTTC. Translation: CASTAYNEQFF.

This clone has only a few counts. V and J are TRBV7-2 and TRBJ1-2; 9 bases are a match to TRBD1. This CDR3 is built from 15 residues. Germline CDR1 SGHTA, CDR2 FQGNSA. The junction had 8 bases not matched to a gene; V was cut back by 1 base and J by 8 bases. CDR3 DNA: TGTGCCAGCAGCTTAGGGGACGGGACAGGGATGGGCTACACCTTC. It encodes CASSLGDGTGMGYTF.